This T cell receptor beta chain came from a study of beta chain features in type 1 diabetes. As for the study in general: What patients shared with healthy donors was a similar profile of age, gender and cell yields. The study, taken as a whole, reports: In all four CD4+ subsets, TCRB CDR3 length was significantly, moderately reduced in type 1 diabetes. Patients' naive, central memory and Treg TCRB repertoires seemed closer to one another than those of healthy donors. VDJ junctions from type 1 diabetes patients carried fewer insertions and larger deletions.

This clone was counted a few times. Its specificity is not known. Expressed TCRB transcripts were sequenced after all isolated RNA was converted to cDNA. Regulatory, naive and central memory T cell samples averaged about 3.5 million reads. Some clones are missing from TCRdb's copy, which holds only in-frame ones; the method was immunoSEQ multiplex PCR. This table holds about 660,000 clones, around 15% found once. This receptor was taken from a man between 18 and 29 years old with type 1 diabetes. Sequenced: naive CD4+ T cells from blood.

This CDR3 is CSVEATGGSTDTQYF. For the CDR3, the DNA is TGCAGCGTTGAAGCTACGGGGGGTAGCACAGATACGCAGTATTTT. The J gene is TRBJ2-3, the V gene TRBV29-1; 7 bases are shared with TRBD2. The CDR3 consists of 15 residues. CDR1 is SQVTM and CDR2 is ANQGSEA in the germline V gene. V lost 1 base and J lost 0; bases outside the gene matches: 4.